This TCR beta chain was captured by sequencing in a study of blood T cell repertoires in COVID-19. Study overall: The origin of the acute and convalescent COVID-19 samples was the United States, Italy and Spain. PBMCs, B-cell-depleted T cells, or T cells were the source of the cDNA or gDNA that made up the material.

TCRdb's table, derived via immunoSEQ multiplex PCR, lists solely in-frame clones and lacks some. The sample contains around 94,000 clones, 80% to 90% of which appear only once. The clonotype originates from a man older than 75 with acute or convalescent COVID-19. Material: peripheral blood.

Here the CDR3 reads CASTPRGTEAFF. CDR3 in DNA: TGTGCCAGTACACCCAGAGGAACTGAAGCTTTCTTT. The V call is TRBV19, the J call TRBJ1-1, with no clear D. Germline V gene lookup returns CDR1 LNHDA and CDR2 SQIVND (reference sequence). V was trimmed by 7 bases and J by 5 bases, leaving 11 bases between them. The CDR3 totals 12 residues.